Each of the 16 T cell receptor beta chains below was sequenced from the same sample in a study of blood T cells in healthy people across ages. A second PCR of about 7 to 12 cycles used a sample-barcoded 5' primer and a J-beta primer mix. One entry per CDR3 protein results from TCRdb running MiXCR on the 5' RACE reads. This sample has 1.6 million or so distinct CDR3 sequences, with around 36% found just once. Sequencing was carried out using blood. These TCRs come from a woman aged 30 to 39 in good health.

This clonotype was observed a handful of times. This chain uses TRBV27 with TRBJ2-7, with D perhaps TRBD1 or TRBD2 (5 bases each). The V end was cut by 6 bases, the J end by 1 base, with 13 bases between. The CDR3 contains 14 residues. Germline V gene lookup returns CDR1 MNHEY and CDR2 SMNVEV (reference sequence). This chain's CDR3 is CASSRADTSYEQYF. DNA for the CDR3: TGTGCCAGCAGCCGAGCGGACACTTCCTACGAGCAGTACTTC.

The chain combines TRBV2 with TRBJ2-7; 10 positions agree with TRBD2. The CDR3 spans 14 residues. V was clipped by 6 bases and J by 6 bases; unmatched bases: 8. Germline CDR1 and CDR2: SNHLY and FYNNEI. CDR3 nucleotides: TGTGCCAGCAGATCTAGCGGGAGTCTCCTCGAGCAGTACTTC. Its protein product is CASRSSGSLLEQYF.

The table lists this clonotype with a few counts. The V call is TRBV4-1, the J call TRBJ1-2; unclear D gene. V was clipped by 0 bases and J by 5 bases, with 10 bases between them. The CDR3 contains 14 residues. Per germline, CDR1 MGHRA and CDR2 YSYEKL. Here the CDR3 reads CASSQEWIGYGYTF. The CDR3 nucleotides read TGCGCCAGCAGCCAAGAATGGATAGGATATGGCTACACCTTC.

The genes are TRBV6-6 and TRBJ1-2, with 7 positions matching TRBD1. Germline-derived CDR1 and CDR2 are MNHNY and SVGAGI (reference sequence). CDR3 length: 14 amino acids. V lost 2 bases and J lost 8; bases outside the gene matches: 8. The CDR3 region is CASSYPDATGGYTF. CDR3 coding DNA: TGTGCCAGCAGTTACCCAGACGCGACAGGGGGCTACACCTTC.

This clonotype was recorded a few times. J is TRBJ2-5 and V is TRBV5-1; 7 positions match TRBD1. The V segment lost 3 bases and the J segment 5 bases; nucleotides outside the gene matches: 10. The CDR3 spans 15 residues. Germline V gene sequence: CDR1 SGHRS, CDR2 YFSETQ. The CDR3 region is CASSYQTGAEETQYF. In DNA form, the CDR3 reads TGCGCCAGCAGCTACCAAACAGGGGCGGAGGAGACCCAGTACTTC.

The chain employs TRBV4-2 and TRBJ2-3, with D perhaps given as TRBD1 or TRBD2 (5 bases each). The CDR3 loop spans 14 amino acids. The V end was cut by 1 base, the J end by 10 bases, with 15 bases between. Looked up from germline, CDR1 is LGHNA and CDR2 is YNFKEQ. The CDR3 spells CASSQVRGVEAQYF. For the CDR3, the DNA is TGTGCCAGCAGCCAAGTTCGAGGGGTAGAGGCGCAGTATTTT.

This clonotype was seen repeatedly, ten times or more. The V call is TRBV24-1, the J call TRBJ2-3; no firm D call. Germline loops: CDR1 KGHDR, CDR2 SFDVKD. Trimming removed 1 base from V and 5 bases from J, with 12 bases in between. The CDR3 has 15 residues. The CDR3 region has the DNA TGTGCCACCAGTGATTTTGTCTCCGGAAGAGATACGCAGTATTTT. Its protein product is CATSDFVSGRDTQYF.

The V and J genes are TRBV20-1 and TRBJ2-7; 12 bases map to TRBD2. Germline loops: CDR1 DFQATT, CDR2 SNEGSKA (reference sequence). Trimming cost V 1 base and J 1 base; bases outside gene matches: 8. The CDR3 totals 17 residues. CDR3 in amino acids: CSARGAGLAGRSYEQYF. CDR3 DNA sequence: TGCAGTGCTAGAGGGGCCGGACTAGCGGGAAGGTCCTACGAGCAGTACTTC.

This clonotype came up a few times. The V call is TRBV7-2, the J call TRBJ1-5; D is unresolved. V was clipped by 4 bases and J by 13 bases, with 17 bases between them. Germline assignment: CDR1 SGHTA and CDR2 FQGNSA. This CDR3 region has 13 residues. Here the CDR3 DNA reads TGTGCCAGCAGCTCAATCCCAATTGACAAGCAGCATTTT. The encoded protein is CASSSIPIDKQHF.

The gene calls are TRBV4-1 and TRBJ2-7, with D perhaps matching TRBD1 or TRBD2 (5 bases each). This CDR3 contains 16 residues. V was shortened by 3 bases and J by 2 bases, with 17 bases between the two germline ends. CDR1 is MGHRA, CDR2 YSYEKL, per germline. Here the CDR3 reads CASSQGPVGQPYEQYF. For the CDR3, the DNA is TGCGCCAGCAGCCAGGGACCGGTGGGGCAGCCCTACGAGCAGTACTTC.

This clonotype was picked up a small number of times. The CDR3 DNA follows: TGTGCCAGCAGTACGGGGGGTGGAGGTGGGTCTCAGTTCTTC. It specifies CASSTGGGGGSQFF. The chain has TRBV7-2 and TRBJ2-1; 7 bases are shared with TRBD2. Trimming removed 6 bases from V and 13 bases from J; junction bases left unmatched: 15. Germline V gene lookup returns CDR1 SGHTA and CDR2 FQGNSA. The CDR3 length is 14 residues.

This chain connects TRBV7-9 to TRBJ2-7, with 7 nucleotides matching TRBD2. The J call may be incorrect, as the DNA end agrees better with TRBJ2-5. This CDR3 has 15 amino acids. Germline CDR1 is SEHNR and CDR2 is FQNEAQ (reference sequence). The CDR3 here is CASSLSTSIGETQYF. The CDR3 DNA sequence: TGTGCCAGCAGCTTGTCGACTAGCATTGGGGAGACCCAGTACTTC.

V and J are TRBV20-1 and TRBJ2-6; TRBD1 might be the D (6 bases). The V end was cut by 6 bases, the J end by 2 bases, with 17 bases between. This CDR3 spans 16 amino acids. The germline gives CDR1 DFQATT, CDR2 SNEGSKA (reference sequence). The CDR3 reads CSALQTGIAGANVLTF. DNA of the CDR3: TGCAGTGCACTCCAAACAGGGATCGCTGGGGCCAACGTCCTGACTTTC.

This clonotype was recorded a few times. The chain links TRBV20-1 to TRBJ2-7; D uncertain. The CDR3 sequence is 12 residues long. Trimming stripped 3 bases from V and 3 bases from J, with 9 bases between. The V gene's germline CDR1 is DFQATT and CDR2 SNEGSKA (reference sequence). The CDR3 loop is CSASQSDYEQYF. In DNA, the CDR3 is TGCAGTGCTAGCCAGTCCGACTACGAGCAGTACTTC.

Comment on this clonotype: This may be a read error, as it is one base from a much larger clone. The chain couples TRBV12-3 or TRBV12-4 to TRBJ1-1, with D unresolved. Trimming stripped 5 bases from V and 9 bases from J, with 13 bases between. CDR3 length equals 12 residues. CDR3 sequence (DNA): TGTGCCAGCAGTCCAAGCAGCGCCAAAGCTTTCTTT. This gives the protein CASSPSSAKAFF.

This chain uses TRBV18 with TRBJ1-1, with D maybe TRBD1 (6 bases). Germline V gene data show CDR1 as KGHSH and CDR2 as LQKENI. V was cut by 2 bases and J by 3 bases, with 16 bases left in between. The CDR3 consists of 16 residues. The CDR3: CASSPRTQDSYTEAFF. CDR3 coding DNA: TGTGCCAGCTCACCAAGAACCCAGGACAGTTACACTGAAGCTTTCTTT.